The next 23 T cell receptor beta chains were all read from a single sample in a study of CD8 T cells in ankylosing spondylitis. TCRdb ran MiXCR on the 5' RACE reads and lists one entry per CDR3 protein. The sample comprises roughly 40,000 distinct CDR3 sequences, more than 15% of which are singletons, and about 49% rests with the top ten. Sequencing was done on a sample of blood. The source of these receptors is a male donor with ankylosing spondylitis or in good health (not recorded which).

This clonotype was seen more than once but under ten times. The chain carries TRBV29-1 and TRBJ1-4; D is uncertain. The germline gives CDR1 SQVTM, CDR2 ANQGSEA. The CDR3 covers 14 residues. With 2 bases removed from V and 7 bases from J, the gap between germline ends came to 14 bases. The DNA of the CDR3 is TGCAGCGTTGAAAAGGCCCAGAAGGGTGAAAAACTGTTTTTT. Translating it yields CSVEKAQKGEKLFF. Drawing the rest from reference TRBV29-1 and TRBJ1-4, the complete variable domain is SAVISQKPSRDICQRGTSLTIQCQVDSQVTMMFWYRQQPGQSLTLIATANQGSEATYESGFVIDKFPISRPNLTFSTLTVSNMSPEDSSIYLCSVEKAQKGEKLFFGSGTQLSVL.

The chain joins TRBV21-1 to TRBJ2-7; the table gives TRBD1 as D, unverified against the DNA. TRBV21-1 is labeled a pseudogene. The CDR3 loop spans 13 amino acids. The CDR3 nucleotides read TGTGCCAGCAGCAAAGGGGGCTCGGCCGAGCAGTACGTC. Encoded protein: CASSKGGSAEQYV.

This clonotype was counted only a few times. The rearrangement uses TRBV28 and TRBJ2-2, with D perhaps TRBD2 (5 bases). The germline gives CDR1 MDHEN, CDR2 SYDVKM. Trimming left V 6 bases short and J 4 bases short, with 12 bases between. The CDR3 sequence is 14 residues long. CDR3 coding DNA: TGTGCCAGCAGGGAAAGGAGGCCCACCGGGGAGCTGTTTTTT. Its protein product is CASRERRPTGELFF.

V is TRBV20-1 and J is TRBJ2-3, with TRBD1 matching 7 bases. This CDR3 is 17 amino acids long. In germline, CDR1 is DFQATT, CDR2 SNEGSKA (reference sequence). Losses at the gene ends were 2 bases for V and 2 bases for J; bases not matched to a gene: 13. DNA for the CDR3: TGCAGTGCTAGACCAACCGTAAGGACAGGCTACACAGATACGCAGTATTTT. This gives the protein CSARPTVRTGYTDTQYF.

A few counts support this clonotype. The rearrangement links TRBV7-2 to TRBJ1-1; D gene unclear. This CDR3 comprises 14 residues. Germline CDR1 reads SGHTA; CDR2 reads FQGNSA. V lost 5 bases and J lost 0, with 10 bases in between. The CDR3 spells CASSRRFMNTEAFF. The CDR3 DNA follows: TGTGCCAGCAGCCGACGGTTTATGAACACTGAAGCTTTCTTT. The entire variable domain, with the rest obtained from reference TRBV7-2 and TRBJ1-1, is as follows: GAGVSQSPSNKVTEKGKDVELRCDPISGHTALYWYRQSLGQGLEFLIYFQGNSAPDKSGLPSDRFSAERTGGSVSTLTIQRTQQEDSAVYLCASSRRFMNTEAFFGQGTRLTVV.

The chain uses TRBV3-1 and TRBJ2-7; D remains unclear. The germline V gene has CDR1 LGHDT and CDR2 YNNKEL (reference sequence). The CDR3 runs 13 residues. The ends were cut back, 5 bases at V and 5 bases at J, with 13 bases in the middle. CDR3 nucleotide sequence: TGTGCCAGCAGCAAAAAGAACAGAAACGAGCAGTACGTC. Translation gives CASSKKNRNEQYV.

This clonotype has a count of ten or more. The V and J genes are TRBV4-3 and TRBJ2-3; unclear D gene. The V end was cut by 0 bases, the J end by 1 base, with 8 bases between. The CDR3 covers 15 residues. The V gene's germline CDR1 is LGHNA and CDR2 YSLEER. In DNA, the CDR3 is TGCGCCAGCAGCCAAGACAGCTCCCGCACAGATACGCAGTATTTT. Amino acids: CASSQDSSRTDTQYF.

This chain connects TRBV12-3 or TRBV12-4 to TRBJ2-2; no definite D call. The CDR3 extends over 13 amino acids. The V end lost 6 bases, the J end lost 4 bases, and 9 bases lay between the germline ends. The CDR3 loop reads CASSRSRTGELFF. The CDR3 DNA reads as TGTGCCAGCAGCCGTTCCCGCACCGGGGAGCTGTTTTTT.

This clonotype was found many times. The CDR3 sequence is CASTLGQGVITDTQYF. The CDR3 DNA sequence: TGTGCCAGCACCCTGGGGCAGGGGGTGATTACAGATACGCAGTATTTT. The chain carries TRBV12-3 or TRBV12-4 and TRBJ2-3, with TRBD1 matching 7 bases. This CDR3 is 16 amino acids long. V gave up 7 bases and J gave up 3 bases; unmatched junction bases: 13.

V is TRBV29-1 and J is TRBJ1-1; TRBD1 agrees at 7 bases. The V segment lost 6 bases and the J segment 0 bases; nucleotides outside the gene matches: 4. CDR1 is SQVTM, CDR2 ANQGSEA, per germline. The CDR3 covers 13 residues. CDR3 residues: CSVPGQLNTEAFF. CDR3 coding DNA: TGCAGCGTCCCGGGACAGCTGAACACTGAAGCTTTCTTT.

The chain employs TRBV28 and TRBJ1-1, with unresolved D. Looked up from germline, CDR1 is MDHEN and CDR2 is SYDVKM. CDR3 length: 13 residues. Trimming left V 7 bases short and J 2 bases short, with 11 bases between. In nucleotides, the CDR3 is TGTGCCAGCATTGGATATTTTAACACTGAAGCTTTCTTT. Protein product: CASIGYFNTEAFF.

V gene TRBV29-1 combines with J gene TRBJ2-3; D gene uncertain. The CDR3 loop spans 15 amino acids. V lost 1 base, J lost 2 bases, and 13 bases lay in between. Per germline, CDR1 SQVTM and CDR2 ANQGSEA. The CDR3 DNA reads TGCAGCGTTGAAGGACGCTTTTCCCTCACAGATACGCAGTATTTT. This encodes CSVEGRFSLTDTQYF.

This clonotype was counted between two and nine times. J is TRBJ1-1 and V is TRBV5-1; D not certain. The CDR3 length is 11 residues. Per germline, CDR1 SGHRS and CDR2 YFSETQ. Between the trimmed V and J ends, which lost 6 bases and 7 bases, there was a span of 10 bases. CDR3 coding DNA: TGCGCCAGCATGAACGGCATTGAAGCTTTCTTT. Amino acid sequence: CASMNGIEAFF.

The rearrangement joins TRBV12-3 or TRBV12-4 to TRBJ1-1; no clear D. The CDR3 is 13 residues long. Deletions cut 6 bases from V and 0 bases from J, with 8 bases between. The CDR3 spells CASSFRMNTEAFF. The CDR3, as DNA: TGTGCCAGCAGCTTCCGAATGAACACTGAAGCTTTCTTT.

The chain recombines TRBV28 with TRBJ2-1; the match to TRBD2 covers 8 bases. CDR1 MDHEN and CDR2 SYDVKM come from the germline V gene. Germline trimming cut 2 bases from V and 5 bases from J; bases unmatched to any gene: 5. The CDR3 runs 15 residues. The CDR3: CASSLTPGLDNEQFF. CDR3 bases: TGTGCCAGCAGTTTAACACCGGGACTAGACAATGAGCAGTTCTTC.

This clonotype occurred a few times. CDR3 sequence (DNA): TGTGCCAGCAGCCAAGATCGCGGGGGGCCAACAGATACGCAGTATTTT. This translates into CASSQDRGGPTDTQYF. The rearrangement joins TRBV4-2 to TRBJ2-3, with 8 bases aligning to TRBD2. This CDR3 has 16 residues. V gave up 0 bases and J gave up 3 bases; unmatched junction bases: 5. Germline assignment: CDR1 LGHNA and CDR2 YNFKEQ.

This clonotype appeared a few times. This chain uses TRBV29-1 with TRBJ2-1, with 7 bases matching TRBD1. V gave up 1 base and J gave up 15 bases; unmatched junction bases: 9. The CDR3 sequence is 12 residues long. Germline-derived CDR1 and CDR2 are SQVTM and ANQGSEA. The DNA for the CDR3 is TGCAGCGTTGAAGCGACAGGGAGCCTCCCGTTCTTC. Protein: CSVEATGSLPFF.

The sample holds a few counts of this clonotype. V gene TRBV27 combines with J gene TRBJ2-1; TRBD1 matches at 9 bases. Looked up from germline, CDR1 is MNHEY and CDR2 is SMNVEV (reference sequence). V lost 4 bases, J lost 7 bases, and 8 bases stayed unmatched. CDR3 length: 15 amino acids. The CDR3 DNA follows: TGTGCCAGCAGTTCGGACAGGGGTCGGTGGAATGAGCAGTTCTTC. Translated: CASSSDRGRWNEQFF.

The V gene is TRBV12-3 or TRBV12-4, the J gene TRBJ2-1; D is ambiguous. The germline V and J ends were trimmed by 3 bases and 7 bases, with 1 base remaining between them. The CDR3 has 10 amino acids. The CDR3, as DNA: TGTGCCAGCAGTTTTAATGAGCAGTTCTTC. As protein: CASSFNEQFF.

This clonotype was seen a few times. This chain joins TRBV12-3 or TRBV12-4 and TRBJ2-2; 7 bases fit TRBD2. The V gene end was trimmed by 5 bases and the J gene end by 6 bases; junction bases not matched to a gene: 6. This CDR3 is 14 amino acids long. The CDR3 reads CASSASGESGELFF. DNA of the CDR3: TGTGCCAGCAGTGCGAGCGGGGAATCCGGGGAGCTGTTTTTT.

The chain is built from TRBV30 and TRBJ2-2, with TRBD2 matching over 8 bases. Trimming removed 3 bases from V and 3 bases from J; junction bases left unmatched: 9. The CDR3 sequence is 16 residues long. Germline V CDR1 and CDR2: GTSNPN, SVGIG (reference sequence). The CDR3 DNA reads as TGTGCCTGGAGACCCCCCGGACTAGCAGACACCGGGGAGCTGTTTTTT. Translating gives CAWRPPGLADTGELFF.

This rearrangement joins TRBV6-2 or TRBV6-3 to TRBJ2-1, with 9 positions matching TRBD1. V lost 8 bases and J lost 6; bases outside the gene matches: 5. The CDR3 consists of 13 residues. CDR1 MNHEY and CDR2 SVGEGT come from the germline V gene. In DNA form, the CDR3 reads TGTGCCAGCGGATCGACAGGGGGCAATGAGCAGTTCTTC. Protein product: CASGSTGGNEQFF.

This clonotype has more than one count but fewer than ten. The rearrangement joins TRBV12-3 or TRBV12-4 to TRBJ1-5; no definite D call. V was pared by 2 bases and J by 1 base, with 3 bases between. The CDR3 has 13 residues. In nucleotides, the CDR3 is TGTGCCAGCAGTTTACAGAGCAATCAGCCCCAGCATTTT. Its translation: CASSLQSNQPQHF.